This TCR beta chain is drawn from a study of T cell repertoires in cytomegalovirus infection. Of note for this clonotype: The target antigen is unknown.

Via MiXCR, TCRdb re-called the reads, giving one row per CDR3 protein. The table shows 60,000 to 85,000 distinct CDR3 sequences, with approximately 22% occurring only once. The CDR3 is 14 residues long. CDR1 and CDR2 (germline): SGHDT, YYEEEE. V dropped 2 bases and J dropped 0 bases, with 5 bases sitting between them. This clonotype was obtained from a human donor in good health (CMV status not recorded). Some clones in this sample may be carry-over from other donors' samples. V usage is TRBV5-6 and J usage is TRBJ1-4; D is uncertain. Sample: PBMCs, sequenced either directly or after in vitro stimulation (not recorded which). The CDR3 loop is CASSFYATNEKLFF. The CDR3 DNA reads as TGTGCCAGCAGCTTCTACGCAACTAATGAAAAACTGTTTTTT.